These 21 T cell receptor beta chains were sequenced from one sample in a study of human T cells and chemical hapten exposure. Regarding time point: patch test 1, 2 weeks after DPC sensitization. As for treatment: therapeutic diphenylcyclopropenone sensitization with weekly scalp DPC. Each CDR3 protein gets one entry after TCRdb re-called the RACE reads with MiXCR. Of 370,000 or so distinct CDR3 sequences listed, more than 4.5% were seen once; the top ten hold about 2.1%. Sequencing used whole blood, obtained in connection with sensitization to the hapten diphenylcyclopropenone (DPC). These receptors came from a woman in her forties or fifties with alopecia areata. Some clones in this sample may be carry-over from other donors' samples.

This clonotype has just a few counts. V and J are TRBV9 and TRBJ2-7; TRBD2 matches 8 bases. The germline gives CDR1 SGDLS, CDR2 YYNGEE. The CDR3 contains 16 residues. V trimming: 4 bases; J trimming: 0 bases; junction bases outside the gene matches: 9. The CDR3 sequence: CASSRTTGTSSYEQYF. In nucleotides, the CDR3 is TGTGCCAGCAGCCGCACCACCGGGACTAGCTCCTACGAGCAGTACTTC.

This clonotype was counted many times. This sequence joins TRBV15 and TRBJ2-1, with 12 positions matching TRBD2. The CDR3 length is 18 residues. Losses at the gene ends were 3 bases for V and 7 bases for J; bases not matched to a gene: 13. The germline CDR1 and CDR2 sequences are LNHNV and YYDKDF (reference sequence). The chain's CDR3 is CATSSSISTSGRINEQFF. The CDR3 DNA sequence: TGTGCCACCAGCAGCTCCATCTCGACTAGCGGGAGAATAAATGAGCAGTTCTTC.

This clonotype was counted ten times or more. CDR3 sequence reads: CASSRGSSYNEQFF. The CDR3 coding sequence is TGTGCCAGCAGTAGGGGGTCCTCCTACAATGAGCAGTTCTTC. The chain uses TRBV6-5 and TRBJ2-1, with a possible D match to TRBD1 (6 bases). This CDR3 is 14 amino acids long. Germline V gene data show CDR1 as MNHEY and CDR2 as SVGAGI. Deletions cut 5 bases from V and 0 bases from J, with 8 bases between.

Ten or more counts support this clonotype. The CDR3 here is CASRNRDSSYEQYF. CDR3 bases: TGTGCCAGCAGGAATAGGGACAGCTCCTACGAGCAGTACTTC. V is TRBV2 and J is TRBJ2-7; the match to TRBD1 covers 7 bases. Per the germline V gene, CDR1 is SNHLY and CDR2 is FYNNEI. The V gene end was trimmed by 6 bases and the J gene end by 0 bases; junction bases not matched to a gene: 5. The length of the CDR3 is 14 residues.

The sample holds many counts of this clonotype. V and J are TRBV3-1 and TRBJ2-5; TRBD1 agrees at 7 bases. After removal of 2 bases from V and 2 bases from J, the junction contained 5 bases not matched to a gene. CDR3 length equals 15 residues. From germline, CDR1 is LGHDT and CDR2 YNNKEL (reference sequence). CDR3 protein: CASSQRGQVQETQYF. The CDR3 coding sequence is TGTGCCAGCAGCCAACGAGGACAGGTTCAAGAGACCCAGTACTTC.

This clonotype has at least ten counts. The chain carries TRBV6-1 and TRBJ2-7; maybe TRBD1 (5 bases). The CDR3 contains 15 residues. Germline V CDR1 and CDR2: MNHNS, SASEGT. Trimming removed 6 bases from V and 2 bases from J, with 17 bases in between. Here the CDR3 reads CASRLTHRFTYEQYF. DNA for the CDR3: TGTGCCAGCAGATTAACCCACAGGTTTACCTACGAGCAGTACTTC.

V gene TRBV20-1 combines with J gene TRBJ2-7, with 7 positions matching TRBD1. Trimming took 4 bases from V and 3 from J; bases not matched to a gene: 9. CDR1 DFQATT and CDR2 SNEGSKA come from the germline V gene (reference sequence). There are 14 residues in the CDR3. CDR3 sequence (DNA): TGCAGTGCTACTACAGGGGTAGGGGGCTACGAGCAGTACTTC. This gives the protein CSATTGVGGYEQYF.

This clonotype was picked up a small number of times. The chain combines TRBV20-1 with TRBJ2-7; maybe TRBD1 (6 bases). Between the trimmed V and J ends, which lost 6 bases and 6 bases, there was a span of 12 bases. CDR3 length equals 11 residues. CDR1 and CDR2 from the germline V gene are DFQATT and SNEGSKA (reference sequence). The CDR3 reads CSAPGVVEQYF. The CDR3 DNA sequence: TGCAGTGCACCAGGGGTTGTCGAGCAGTACTTC.

Many counts were recorded for this clonotype. The chain recombines TRBV12-3 or TRBV12-4 with TRBJ2-1, with TRBD2 identical over 10 bases. V lost 5 bases, J lost 6 bases, and 7 bases stayed unmatched. CDR3 size: 15 residues. The DNA for the CDR3 is TGTGCCAGCAGTGCAGGACTAGCGGACGCCAATGAGCAGTTCTTC. This translates into CASSAGLADANEQFF.

This clonotype was picked up many times. The gene calls are TRBV20-1 and TRBJ2-7; 14 positions agree with TRBD2. The CDR3 loop spans 14 amino acids. The V gene end was trimmed by 1 base and the J gene end by 5 bases; junction bases not matched to a gene: 1. The germline CDR1 and CDR2 sequences are DFQATT and SNEGSKA (reference sequence). The DNA for the CDR3 is TGCAGTGCTAGAGGACTAGCGGGAGGGAACGAGCAGTACTTC. Encoded protein: CSARGLAGGNEQYF.

The table lists this clonotype with a few counts. J is TRBJ1-3 and V is TRBV25-1, with D tentatively TRBD1 (6 bases). The germline V gene encodes CDR1 MGHDK and CDR2 SYGVNS. Trimming shortened V by 6 bases and J by 0 bases, and 15 bases separated the two germline ends. CDR3 length equals 16 residues. CDR3 residues: CASSFSGDYSGNTIYF. CDR3 coding DNA: TGTGCCAGCAGCTTCTCAGGGGATTACTCTGGAAACACCATATATTTT.

Ten or more counts support this clonotype. This chain links TRBV29-1 with TRBJ2-7; no reliable D call. CDR1 is SQVTM, CDR2 ANQGSEA, per germline. This CDR3 is 12 amino acids long. V was cut by 1 base and J by 6 bases, with 10 bases left in between. The CDR3 DNA is TGCAGCGTTGAAGGCTTAGAGAGCGAGCAGTACTTC. Translated, it gives CSVEGLESEQYF.

This clonotype was observed at least ten times. J is TRBJ1-3 and V is TRBV30; D not certain. With 0 bases removed from V and 2 bases from J, the gap between germline ends came to 8 bases. The CDR3 is 14 amino acids. Germline-derived CDR1 and CDR2 are GTSNPN and SVGIG (reference sequence). The CDR3 reads CAWSVRVAGNTIYF. DNA for the CDR3: TGTGCCTGGAGTGTACGGGTGGCTGGAAACACCATATATTTT.

The rearrangement joins TRBV24-1 to TRBJ2-3, with 8 bases aligning to TRBD1. CDR1 and CDR2 (germline): KGHDR, SFDVKD. The V and J ends lost 9 bases and 6 bases, in that order; junction bases with no gene match: 10. This CDR3 has 14 residues. Written as DNA, the CDR3 is TGTGCCACCCTTGGGCCAGGGGGCTCGGATACGCAGTATTTT. This encodes CATLGPGGSDTQYF.

This clonotype was counted at least ten times. The chain is built from TRBV6-2 or TRBV6-3 and TRBJ1-2, with a possible D match to TRBD1 (6 bases). The CDR3 sequence is 15 residues long. Germline V lookup: CDR1 MNHEY, CDR2 SVGEGT. V gave up 4 bases and J gave up 6 bases, with 18 bases separating them. The CDR3 DNA reads TGTGCCAGCAGTTCCACCGCAGGGGCGCGGAATGGCTACACCTTC. Translated, it gives CASSSTAGARNGYTF.

Ten or more counts support this clonotype. The rearrangement joins TRBV12-3 or TRBV12-4 to TRBJ2-2; TRBD2 agrees at 8 bases. CDR3 length: 17 residues. J lost 5 bases, V lost 3 bases, and 11 bases had no gene match. CDR3 in DNA: TGTGCCAGCAGTTTCTTACTTTCGGGAGGGGTAACCGGGGAGCTGTTTTTT. This sequence encodes CASSFLLSGGVTGELFF.

This clonotype has ten or more counts. The chain couples TRBV4-1 to TRBJ1-2; D possibly corresponds to TRBD1 (6 bases). The V and J ends lost 0 bases and 9 bases respectively, with 23 bases between them. The CDR3 has 17 residues. The germline CDR1 and CDR2 sequences are MGHRA and YSYEKL. CDR3 DNA: TGCGCCAGCAGCCAAGAAGATCTGGCCAGGGGATATGGTAGCTACACCTTC. It yields the protein CASSQEDLARGYGSYTF.

A few counts support this clonotype. The V gene is TRBV18, the J gene TRBJ1-3, with D unclear. This CDR3 is 15 amino acids long. The V gene lost 2 bases and the J gene lost 0 bases, with 8 bases spanning the gap. CDR1 is KGHSH, CDR2 LQKENI, per germline. This CDR3 is CASSPSGSSGNTIYF. CDR3 coding DNA: TGTGCCAGCTCACCATCGGGGAGCTCTGGAAACACCATATATTTT.

This clonotype was counted ten times or more. The chain combines TRBV29-1 with TRBJ2-4, with TRBD1 matching over 9 bases. Germline loops: CDR1 SQVTM, CDR2 ANQGSEA. V trimming: 7 bases; J trimming: 8 bases; junction bases outside the gene matches: 6. This CDR3 contains 12 residues. The CDR3 loop is CSARTGVDIQYF. The CDR3 coding sequence is TGCAGCGCACGGACAGGGGTAGACATTCAGTACTTC.

This clonotype was seen many times. The chain is built from TRBV27 and TRBJ2-7; 8 nucleotides line up with TRBD1. Germline CDR1 reads MNHEY; CDR2 reads SMNVEV (reference sequence). V shed 8 bases and J 5 bases; nucleotides not matched to a gene: 11. The CDR3 runs 14 residues. The CDR3 protein is CASGLRQGADEQYF. The CDR3 nucleotides are TGTGCCAGCGGATTGAGGCAGGGGGCTGACGAGCAGTACTTC.

In this sample, this clonotype turned up many times. The V and J genes are TRBV7-2 and TRBJ1-4; 9 bases fit TRBD1. Trimming removed 6 bases from V and 7 bases from J; junction bases left unmatched: 6. Germline lookup yields CDR1 SGHTA and CDR2 FQGNSA. The CDR3 runs 14 residues. CDR3 in amino acids: CASRSGTGREKLFF. The DNA of the CDR3 is TGTGCCAGCAGGTCCGGGACAGGGCGTGAAAAACTGTTTTTT.